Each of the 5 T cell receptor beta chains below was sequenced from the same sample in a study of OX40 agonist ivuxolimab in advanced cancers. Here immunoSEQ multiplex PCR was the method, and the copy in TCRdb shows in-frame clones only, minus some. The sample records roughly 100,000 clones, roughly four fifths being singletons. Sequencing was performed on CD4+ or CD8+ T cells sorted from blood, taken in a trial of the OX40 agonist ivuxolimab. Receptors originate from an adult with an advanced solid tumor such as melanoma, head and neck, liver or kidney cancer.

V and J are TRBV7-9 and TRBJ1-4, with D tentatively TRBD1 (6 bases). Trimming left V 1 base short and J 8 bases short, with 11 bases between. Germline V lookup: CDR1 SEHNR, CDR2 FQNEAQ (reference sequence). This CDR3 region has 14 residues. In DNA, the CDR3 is TGTGCCAGCAGCTTAGGGGGGGCGCGAGAAAAACTGTTTTTT. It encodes CASSLGGAREKLFF.

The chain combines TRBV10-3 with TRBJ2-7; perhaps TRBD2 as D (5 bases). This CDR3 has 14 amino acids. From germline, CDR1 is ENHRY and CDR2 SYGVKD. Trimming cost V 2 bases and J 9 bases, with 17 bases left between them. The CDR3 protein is CAISEPAGGGGQYF. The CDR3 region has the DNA TGTGCCATCAGTGAGCCCGCCGGAGGAGGTGGGCAGTACTTC.

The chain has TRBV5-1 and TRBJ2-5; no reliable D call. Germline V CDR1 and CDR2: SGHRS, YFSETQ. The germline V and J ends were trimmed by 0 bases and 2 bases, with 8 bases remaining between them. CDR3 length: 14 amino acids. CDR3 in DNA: TGCGCCAGCAGCTTGGCTGGGGTACAAGAGACCCAGTACTTC. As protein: CASSLAGVQETQYF.

The CDR3 region is CASSRDRFNEQYF. DNA of the CDR3: TGTGCCAGCAGCAGGGACCGCTTCAACGAGCAGTACTTC. The chain combines TRBV6-6 with TRBJ2-7, with D perhaps matching TRBD1 or TRBD2 (5 bases each). Germline CDR1 and CDR2: MNHNY and SVGAGI (reference sequence). This CDR3 spans 13 amino acids. V gave up 6 bases and J gave up 5 bases, with 14 bases separating them.

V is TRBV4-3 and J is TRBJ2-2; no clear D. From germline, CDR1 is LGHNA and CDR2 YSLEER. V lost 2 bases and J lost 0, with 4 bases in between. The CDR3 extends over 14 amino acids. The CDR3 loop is CASSQLANTGELFF. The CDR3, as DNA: TGCGCCAGCAGCCAACTCGCGAACACCGGGGAGCTGTTTTTT.